These T cell receptor beta chains were read from a single sample in a study of Graves' ophthalmopathy and Graves' hyperthyroidism. TCRdb independently ran MiXCR on the multiplex PCR reads; one entry per CDR3 protein. The sample has hundreds of thousands of distinct CDR3 sequences, roughly 20% seen once. Sequencing was carried out using peripheral blood. The receptors stem from a young woman with stable Graves' hyperthyroidism. Some clones in this sample may be carry-over from other donors' samples. CDR3s include the opening cysteine and the closing phenylalanine or tryptophan. The D gene is left open where the match is weak. Clone size is not always given. Where it is, it says once, few, many or a class for expanded clones.

>-|TRBV7-9|TRBJ2-7|14|-
TGTGCCAGCAGCGACGACCGAGGACGGAACGAGCAGTACTTC
CASSDDRGRNEQYF
>TRBD2|TRBV2|TRBJ2-3|15|few
TGTGCCAGCAGTCTTCTGACTAGCGGGGTGGATACGCAGTATTTT
CASSLLTSGVDTQYF
>-|TRBV28|TRBJ1-1|16|-
TGTGCCAGCAGTTCCCCTCAGGTCATAGTGGCCACTGAAGCTTTCTTT
CASSSPQVIVATEAFF
>-|TRBV28|TRBJ2-7|11|-
TGTGTCAGCAGTGCCGGGACTTATTGGTACTTC
CVSSAGTYWYF
>-|TRBV6-1|TRBJ1-1|14|many
TGTGCCAGCAGGGACGGCCCCATGAACACTGAAGCTTTCTTT
CASRDGPMNTEAFF
>TRBD1|TRBV5-5|TRBJ1-6|16|-
TGTGCCAGCAGCTCCCCGGGACAGGGGAATAATTCACCCCTCCACTTT
CASSSPGQGNNSPLHF
>-|TRBV6-2/TRBV6-3|TRBJ2-7|14|many
TGTGCCAGCGAAAGGTACCCGGCTGGGGGGGAGCAGTACTTC
CASERYPAGGEQYF
>-|TRBV19|TRBJ2-7|15|many
TGTGCCAGTAGTATAGATCAGAGGGGGGCGGCCGAGCAGTACTTC
CASSIDQRGAAEQYF
>-|TRBV28|TRBJ1-2|14|many
TGTGCCAGCAGTATAACGGGACTTACCTATGGCTACACCTTC
CASSITGLTYGYTF
>TRBD1|TRBV19|TRBJ1-2|12|many
TGTGCCAACGACAGGGTCGCCTATGGCTACACCTTC
CANDRVAYGYTF
>-|TRBV6-5|TRBJ1-2|14|few
TGTGCCAGCAGTTCTATAACAGCCCGCTATGGCTACACCTTC
CASSSITARYGYTF
>TRBD1|TRBV28|TRBJ2-7|16|many
TGTGCCAGCAGTCCAATCCGGGACAGCCTACTGGGGGAGCAGTACTTC
CASSPIRDSLLGEQYF
>TRBD2|TRBV12-3/TRBV12-4|TRBJ2-7|17|many
TGTGCCAGCAGTTCCCCGGGACTAGCGGGAGGGGGAGGTGAGCAGTACTTC
CASSSPGLAGGGGEQYF
>TRBD1|TRBV12-3/TRBV12-4|TRBJ1-2|13|many
TGTGCCAGCAAAACGGACAGGGCTCATGGCTACACCTTC
CASKTDRAHGYTF
>-|TRBV12-3/TRBV12-4|TRBJ2-7|15|-
TGTGCCAGCAGTTTAACTGGTCGGGAGAGGGACGAGCAGTACTTC
CASSLTGRERDEQYF
>TRBD1|TRBV20-1|TRBJ2-5|11|few
TGCAGGTTGACAGGGGAAGAGACCCAGTACTTC
CRLTGEETQYF
>-|TRBV6-5|TRBJ2-7|15|-
TGTGCCAGCAGTTACCCCGGGGAAGGGGAGTACGAGCAGTACTTC
CASSYPGEGEYEQYF
>-|TRBV29-1|TRBJ1-2|13|-
TGCAGCGTCTGGAGGGGAGTAGGATATGGCTACACCTTC
CSVWRGVGYGYTF
>-|TRBV4-1|TRBJ2-5|15|many
TGCGCCAGCAGCCAAGAGTTCAACAGACAAGAGACCCAGTACTTC
CASSQEFNRQETQYF
>TRBD1|TRBV6-1|TRBJ1-2|14|many
TGTGCCAGCAGTGCGGGACAGGCGCCCGGTGGCTACACCTTC
CASSAGQAPGGYTF
>TRBD2|TRBV20-1|TRBJ2-7|13|many
TGCAGTGCTCCGGGACTAGCATTTTACGAGCAGTACTTC
CSAPGLAFYEQYF
>-|TRBV6-5|TRBJ1-5|14|once
TGTGCCAGCAGTTATGGGGGGCATGATCAGCCCCAGCATTTT
CASSYGGHDQPQHF
>TRBD2|TRBV7-2|TRBJ2-7|14|many
TGTGCCAGCAGCCGGGCGGGAGGGCCGTGGGAGCAGTACTTC
CASSRAGGPWEQYF
>TRBD1|TRBV12-3/TRBV12-4|TRBJ1-2|15|many
TGTGCCAGCAGTTCGGACAGGAGAGATTCCTATGGCTACACCTTC
CASSSDRRDSYGYTF
>-|TRBV5-1|TRBJ1-2|14|many
TGCGCCAGCAGCTTGGGGGGAATCGGGGGTGACTACACCTTC
CASSLGGIGGDYTF
>-|TRBV28|TRBJ1-3|15|-
TGTGCCAGCAGTTTCGGGCAGTTGGCAGGAAACACCATATATTTT
CASSFGQLAGNTIYF
>TRBD1|TRBV4-1|TRBJ2-7|16|many
TGCGCCAGCAGCCGGAACCGGGACAGGGGGCTCGACGAGCAGTACTTC
CASSRNRDRGLDEQYF
>-|TRBV5-1|TRBJ2-7|13|many
TGCGCCAGCAGCTTGGGGCCGAATGAAAAGCAGTACTTC
CASSLGPNEKQYF
>-|TRBV6-1|TRBJ2-7|13|-
TGTGCCAGCAGTCCCGACGTGGGGTACGAGCAGTACTTC
CASSPDVGYEQYF
>-|TRBV28|TRBJ1-2|12|many
TGTGCCAGCAGTATGGACACCTATGGCTACACCTTC
CASSMDTYGYTF
>-|TRBV10-3|TRBJ2-7|14|many
TGTGCCATCAGTGCCAGGTGGAACTCCTACGAGCAGTACTTC
CAISARWNSYEQYF
>-|TRBV20-1|TRBJ1-1|12|many
TGCAGTGCTAGCAGGGAGAGGACTGAAGCTTTCTTT
CSASRERTEAFF
>TRBD2|TRBV30|TRBJ2-5|14|few
TGTGCCTGGAGGGTTAGCGGGGGAGGTCGGGCCCAGTACTTC
CAWRVSGGGRAQYF
>-|TRBV28|TRBJ1-6|16|many
TGTGCCAGCAGTCAGGGTTGGCACTCCTATAATTCACCCCTCCACTTT
CASSQGWHSYNSPLHF
>TRBD2|TRBV12-3/TRBV12-4|TRBJ2-7|14|few
TGTGCCAGCAGCCCGACTAGCGGCGTCGGCGAGCAGTACTTC
CASSPTSGVGEQYF
>TRBD1|TRBV28|TRBJ1-1|17|many
TGTGCCAGCAGTTCCGTTTCGAGGGGACAGAAATTTACTGAAGCTTTCTTT
CASSSVSRGQKFTEAFF
>-|TRBV6-1|TRBJ2-2|15|-
TGTGCCAGCAGTGAGTTTCTCGGGGGCACCGGGGAGCTGTTTTTT
CASSEFLGGTGELFF